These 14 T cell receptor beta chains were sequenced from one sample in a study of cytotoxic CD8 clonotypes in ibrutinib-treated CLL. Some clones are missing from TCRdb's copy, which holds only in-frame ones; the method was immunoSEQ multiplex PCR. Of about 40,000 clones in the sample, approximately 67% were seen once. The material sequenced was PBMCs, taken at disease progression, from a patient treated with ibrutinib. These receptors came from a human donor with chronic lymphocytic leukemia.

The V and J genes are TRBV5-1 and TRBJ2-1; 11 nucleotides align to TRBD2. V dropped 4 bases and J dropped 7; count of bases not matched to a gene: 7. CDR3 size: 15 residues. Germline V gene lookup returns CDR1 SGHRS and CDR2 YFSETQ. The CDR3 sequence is CASSLTSGRNNEQFF. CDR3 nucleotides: TGCGCCAGCAGCCTAACTAGCGGGAGAAATAATGAGCAGTTCTTC.

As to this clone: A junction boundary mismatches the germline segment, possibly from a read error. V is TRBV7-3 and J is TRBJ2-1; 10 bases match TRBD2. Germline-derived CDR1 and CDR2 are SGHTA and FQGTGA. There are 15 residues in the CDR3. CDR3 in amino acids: CASSLTSGNNNEQFF. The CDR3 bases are TGTGCCAGCAGCCTAACTAGCGGGAATAACAATGAGCAGTTCTTC.

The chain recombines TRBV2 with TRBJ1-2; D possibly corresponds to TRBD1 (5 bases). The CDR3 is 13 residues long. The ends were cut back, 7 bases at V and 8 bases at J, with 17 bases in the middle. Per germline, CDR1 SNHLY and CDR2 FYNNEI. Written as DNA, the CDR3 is TGTGCCAGCACTCGGGTAGGGACGGCCGGCTACACCTTC. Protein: CASTRVGTAGYTF.

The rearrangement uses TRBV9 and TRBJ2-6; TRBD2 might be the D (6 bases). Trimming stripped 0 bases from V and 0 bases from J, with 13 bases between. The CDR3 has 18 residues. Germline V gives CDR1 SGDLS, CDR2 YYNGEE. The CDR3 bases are TGTGCCAGCAGCGTAGTGGGAGGTTGGAGCTCTGGGGCCAACGTCCTGACTTTC. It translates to CASSVVGGWSSGANVLTF.

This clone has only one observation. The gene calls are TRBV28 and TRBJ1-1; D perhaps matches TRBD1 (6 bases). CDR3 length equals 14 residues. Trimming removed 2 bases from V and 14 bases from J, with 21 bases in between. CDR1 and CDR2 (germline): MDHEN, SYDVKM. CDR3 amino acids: CASSLPGGGFSLFF. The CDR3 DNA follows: TGTGCCAGCAGTTTACCGGGTGGGGGCTTTAGTCTCTTCTTT.

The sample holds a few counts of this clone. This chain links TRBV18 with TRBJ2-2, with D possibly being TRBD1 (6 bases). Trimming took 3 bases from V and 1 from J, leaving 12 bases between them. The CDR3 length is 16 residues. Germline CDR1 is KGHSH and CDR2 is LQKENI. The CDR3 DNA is TGTGCCAGCTCACCGAATTCGGGACAGAACACCGGGGAGCTGTTTTTT. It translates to CASSPNSGQNTGELFF.

In DNA form, the CDR3 reads TGTGCCAGCAGCGCAGCGTTAGATACGCAGTATTTT. Encoded protein: CASSAALDTQYF. The gene calls are TRBV9 and TRBJ2-3; D uncertain. The germline gives CDR1 SGDLS, CDR2 YYNGEE. This CDR3 spans 12 amino acids. Between the trimmed V and J ends, which lost 3 bases and 5 bases, there was a span of 7 bases.

CDR3 coding DNA: TGTGCCAGCAGTTACCGCTTTAGGGGGCTTAATGAAAAACTGTTTTTT. It codes for CASSYRFRGLNEKLFF. The rearrangement links TRBV6-5 to TRBJ1-4, with 7 bases identical to TRBD1. Trimming removed 2 bases from V and 4 bases from J; junction bases left unmatched: 7. Germline CDR1 MNHEY, CDR2 SVGAGI. The CDR3 length is 16 residues.

This CDR3 reads CSVEDVLAEITDTQYF. CDR3 nucleotides: TGCAGCGTTGAAGATGTGCTAGCGGAAATCACAGATACGCAGTATTTT. This chain links TRBV29-1 with TRBJ2-3, with 7 nucleotides matching TRBD2. V was pared by 0 bases and J by 2 bases, with 8 bases of the junction left unmatched. This CDR3 comprises 16 residues. Germline CDR1 SQVTM, CDR2 ANQGSEA.

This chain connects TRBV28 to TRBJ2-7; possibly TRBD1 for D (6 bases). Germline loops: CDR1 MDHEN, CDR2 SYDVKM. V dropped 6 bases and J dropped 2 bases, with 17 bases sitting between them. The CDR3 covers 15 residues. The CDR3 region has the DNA TGTGCCAGCAGCCCCCCCTCGGGACAAGCCTACGAGCAGTACTTC. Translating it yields CASSPPSGQAYEQYF.

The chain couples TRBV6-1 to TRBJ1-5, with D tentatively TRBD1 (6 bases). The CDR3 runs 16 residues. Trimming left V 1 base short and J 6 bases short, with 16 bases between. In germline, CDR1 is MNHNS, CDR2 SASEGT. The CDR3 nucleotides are TGTGCCAGCAGTGAAGTAGGGTACAGGGAAGGTCAGCCCCAGCATTTT. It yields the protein CASSEVGYREGQPQHF.

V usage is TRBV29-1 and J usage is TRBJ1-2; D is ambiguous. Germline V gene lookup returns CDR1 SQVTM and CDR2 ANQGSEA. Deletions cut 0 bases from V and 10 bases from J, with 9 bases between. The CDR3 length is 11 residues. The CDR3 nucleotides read TGCAGCGTTGAAGAGCAGGACCTCTACACCTTC. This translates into CSVEEQDLYTF.

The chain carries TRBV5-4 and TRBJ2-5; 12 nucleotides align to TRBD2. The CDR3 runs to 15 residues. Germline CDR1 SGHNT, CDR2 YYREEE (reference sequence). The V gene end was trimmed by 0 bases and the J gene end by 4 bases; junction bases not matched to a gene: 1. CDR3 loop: CASSLGLAGVETQYF. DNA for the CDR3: TGTGCCAGCAGCTTGGGACTAGCGGGAGTAGAGACCCAGTACTTC.

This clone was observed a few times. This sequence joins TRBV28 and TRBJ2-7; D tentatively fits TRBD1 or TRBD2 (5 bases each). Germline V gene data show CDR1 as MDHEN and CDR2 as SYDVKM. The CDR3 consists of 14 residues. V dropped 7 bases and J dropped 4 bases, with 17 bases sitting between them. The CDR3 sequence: CASIGTGPAYEQYF. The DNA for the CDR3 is TGTGCCAGCATAGGGACGGGACCGGCTTACGAGCAGTACTTC.